This record concerns one T cell receptor beta chain sequence. Antigen unknown. Sequencing used immunoSEQ multiplex PCR; TCRdb keeps in-frame clones, though not all of them. The sample has approximately 74,000 clones; roughly 88% are singletons. The V gene's germline CDR1 is SGHTA and CDR2 FQGNSA. The CDR3 has 15 residues. V was trimmed by 1 base and J by 0 bases, leaving 8 bases between them. The data stem from a study of T cell responses to AZD1222 COVID-19 vaccine. Notes on the study in general: Recipients of two AZD1222 doses showed rising Spike-specific TCR breadth and depth. Regions 160-218 and 743-854 dominated among vaccine-associated CD4 TCRs spanning spike.

The starting material was peripheral blood, obtained on day 0 of AZD1222 vaccination. The V and J genes are TRBV7-2 and TRBJ2-3; weak D call: TRBD1 (5 bases). This TCR came from an adult in good health. The CDR3 bases are TGTGCCAGCAGCTTAGAGGGGAAAAGCACAGATACGCAGTATTTT. This encodes CASSLEGKSTDTQYF.